This T cell receptor beta chain comes out of a study of blood T cell repertoires in COVID-19. Sequencing was performed with immunoSEQ multiplex PCR; in TCRdb, only in-frame clones are kept and a portion is missing. The sample yields approximately 25,000 clones, 92% seen once. The germline CDR1 and CDR2 sequences are GTSNPN and SVGIG (reference sequence). V was clipped by 1 base and J by 0 bases; unmatched bases: 2. CDR3 length equals 14 residues. The V call is TRBV30, the J call TRBJ2-7; 8 bases fit TRBD2. The sequence was obtained from a man aged 65-85 years with active COVID-19. Sequenced material: peripheral blood. The CDR3 sequence is CAWSAGGTSYEQYF. Written as DNA, the CDR3 is TGTGCCTGGAGTGCGGGAGGGACCTCCTACGAGCAGTACTTC. Based on the CDR3 plus reference TRBV30 and TRBJ2-7, the full variable domain is SQTIHQWPATLVQPVGSPLSLECTVEGTSNPNLYWYRQAAGRGLQLLFYSVGIGQISSEVPQNLSASRPQDRQFILSSKKLLLSDSGFYLCAWSAGGTSYEQYFGPGTRLTVT.